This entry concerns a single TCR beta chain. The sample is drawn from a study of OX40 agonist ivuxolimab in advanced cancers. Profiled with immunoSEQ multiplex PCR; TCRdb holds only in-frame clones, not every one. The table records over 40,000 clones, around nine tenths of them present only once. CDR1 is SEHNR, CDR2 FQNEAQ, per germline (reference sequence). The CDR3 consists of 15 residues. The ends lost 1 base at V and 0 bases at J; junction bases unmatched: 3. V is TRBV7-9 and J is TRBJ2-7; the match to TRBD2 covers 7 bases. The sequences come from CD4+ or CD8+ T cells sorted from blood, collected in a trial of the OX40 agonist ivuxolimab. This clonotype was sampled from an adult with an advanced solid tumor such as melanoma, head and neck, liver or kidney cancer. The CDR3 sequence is CASSLVSGSSYEQYF. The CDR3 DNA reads TGTGCCAGCAGCTTAGTTAGCGGGTCCTCCTACGAGCAGTACTTC. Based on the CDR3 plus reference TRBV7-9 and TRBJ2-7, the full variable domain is DTGVSQNPRHKITKRGQNVTFRCDPISEHNRLYWYRQTLGQGPEFLTYFQNEAQLEKSRLLSDRFSAERPKGSFSTLEIQRTEQGDSAMYLCASSLVSGSSYEQYFGPGTRLTVT.